Below are 31 T cell receptor beta chains sequenced from a single sample in a study of cytomegalovirus exposure and HLA in healthy donors. PCR was performed using 60 Vbeta and 13 Jbeta primers. The repertoire was sequenced with immunoSEQ multiplex PCR; TCRdb's copy has only in-frame clones and lacks some. The data hold roughly 200,000 clones, with approximately 78% observed a single time. The sequenced sample was PBMCs. The source is a man aged 25 to 45 in good health and CMV-seronegative.

This clone has a handful of counts. V is TRBV7-9 and J is TRBJ2-7, with TRBD2 identical over 8 bases. This CDR3 is built from 14 residues. With V trimmed by 5 bases and J by 6 bases, 9 bases remained unmatched. Looked up from germline, CDR1 is SEHNR and CDR2 is FQNEAQ (reference sequence). The CDR3 sequence: CASSPRSGGGEQYF. CDR3 DNA sequence: TGTGCCAGCAGCCCCAGGTCCGGGGGGGGCGAGCAGTACTTC.

The V gene is TRBV19, the J gene TRBJ2-7, with TRBD2 as a possible D gene (5 bases). The V end lost 4 bases, the J end lost 1 base, and 17 bases lay between the germline ends. Germline V gives CDR1 LNHDA, CDR2 SQIVND (reference sequence). The CDR3 totals 16 residues. The CDR3, as DNA: TGTGCCAGTAGTAATCGGCGACACGGACTTTCCTACGAGCAGTACTTC. Translation gives CASSNRRHGLSYEQYF.

The rearrangement joins TRBV7-3 to TRBJ2-2, with D perhaps matching TRBD1 (6 bases). CDR1 and CDR2 (germline): SGHTA, FQGTGA. The CDR3 runs to 15 residues. Trimming removed 5 bases from V and 7 bases from J, with 17 bases in between. The DNA for the CDR3 is TGTGCCAGCAGCCCCACCGGGACACCATACGGGGAGCTGTTTTTT. Protein: CASSPTGTPYGELFF.

This clone was seen a handful of times. The chain uses TRBV5-4 and TRBJ1-1; the D gene is possibly TRBD1 (6 bases). The V and J ends lost 3 bases and 7 bases respectively, with 13 bases between them. This CDR3 has 13 amino acids. Germline assignment: CDR1 SGHNT and CDR2 YYREEE (reference sequence). In nucleotides, the CDR3 is TGTGCCAGCAGCTCTGACAGGCTTGGTGAAGCTTTCTTT. Translating gives CASSSDRLGEAFF.

The chain carries TRBV2 and TRBJ2-1, with 7 bases fitting TRBD1. Germline trimming cut 5 bases from V and 5 bases from J; bases unmatched to any gene: 6. CDR1 is SNHLY and CDR2 is FYNNEI in the germline V gene. The CDR3 runs to 14 residues. The chain's CDR3 is CASSRQGLNNEQFF. DNA of the CDR3: TGTGCCAGCAGTCGACAGGGCCTCAACAATGAGCAGTTCTTC.

The chain joins TRBV28 to TRBJ1-3; 12 positions agree with TRBD1. The CDR3 loop spans 16 amino acids. The V gene's germline CDR1 is MDHEN and CDR2 SYDVKM. Trimming took 3 bases from V and 4 from J; bases not matched to a gene: 4. CDR3 sequence reads: CASSLPGTGGGNTIYF. CDR3 DNA: TGTGCCAGCAGTTTGCCCGGGACAGGGGGCGGAAACACCATATATTTT. Full variable domain (rest looked up from reference TRBV28 and TRBJ1-3): DVKVTQSSRYLVKRTGEKVFLECVQDMDHENMFWYRQDPGLGLRLIYFSYDVKMKEKGDIPEGYSVSREKKERFSLILESASTNQTSMYLCASSLPGTGGGNTIYFGEGSWLTVV.

This chain uses TRBV2 with TRBJ1-2, with D possibly being TRBD1 (6 bases). Germline values: CDR1 SNHLY, CDR2 FYNNEI. The V and J ends lost 3 bases and 10 bases respectively, with 18 bases between them. The CDR3 extends over 14 amino acids. This CDR3 reads CASSDHGGQVVYTF. The CDR3 region has the DNA TGTGCCAGCAGTGATCACGGGGGGCAGGTTGTCTACACCTTC.

V is TRBV28 and J is TRBJ1-2; D gene uncertain. This CDR3 comprises 13 residues. The V gene's germline CDR1 is MDHEN and CDR2 SYDVKM. Trimming stripped 3 bases from V and 14 bases from J, with 19 bases between. The DNA for the CDR3 is TGTGCCAGCAGTTTTCCCCTAGACTCCCCCCTAACCTTC. Translation gives CASSFPLDSPLTF.

The chain combines TRBV4-1 with TRBJ2-1, with 12 bases identical to TRBD2. Looked up from germline, CDR1 is MGHRA and CDR2 is YSYEKL. V lost 1 base and J lost 9; bases outside the gene matches: 13. This CDR3 is 18 amino acids long. The CDR3 region is CASSQVPSGGAGRSEQFF. CDR3 sequence (DNA): TGCGCCAGCAGCCAAGTGCCTAGCGGGGGGGCCGGACGGAGTGAGCAGTTCTTC.

The chain has TRBV6-5 and TRBJ2-7; the match to TRBD2 covers 10 bases. J lost 7 bases, V lost 0 bases, and 9 bases had no gene match. CDR3 length: 16 amino acids. Germline V gene lookup returns CDR1 MNHEY and CDR2 SVGAGI. The CDR3 sequence is CASSYSASGGPREQYF. As DNA, the CDR3 is TGTGCCAGCAGTTACTCGGCTAGCGGGGGTCCGAGGGAGCAGTACTTC.

J is TRBJ1-3 and V is TRBV7-9; perhaps TRBD1 as D (5 bases). CDR3 size: 16 residues. The germline gives CDR1 SEHNR, CDR2 FQNEAQ (reference sequence). V shed 7 bases and J shed 0 bases, with 16 bases lying between them. The CDR3 coding sequence is TGTGCCAGCATCGGCGGCAGGGCGCTCTCTGGAAACACCATATATTTT. This translates into CASIGGRALSGNTIYF.

The chain couples TRBV14 to TRBJ2-2; 8 bases agree with TRBD1. This CDR3 has 16 residues. Per the germline V gene, CDR1 is SGHDN and CDR2 is FVKESK. The junction had 4 bases not matched to a gene; V was cut back by 0 bases and J by 4 bases. The chain's CDR3 is CASSQERDRFTGELFF. CDR3 in DNA: TGTGCCAGCAGCCAAGAAAGGGACAGGTTCACCGGGGAGCTGTTTTTT.

This chain links TRBV28 with TRBJ2-5, with D possibly TRBD1 on 6 matching bases. Trimming pared 5 bases from V and 4 bases from J, leaving 17 bases between. This CDR3 comprises 15 residues. CDR1 and CDR2 (germline): MDHEN, SYDVKM. The CDR3 coding sequence is TGTGCCAGCAGTGACCCCAGAGGCAGGGGAGAGACCCAGTACTTC. It specifies CASSDPRGRGETQYF.

V usage is TRBV5-5 and J usage is TRBJ1-6; TRBD1 matches at 7 bases. CDR3 length equals 17 residues. Germline V gene lookup returns CDR1 SGHKS and CDR2 YYEKEE (reference sequence). The J segment lost 10 bases and the V segment lost 1 base, leaving 14 bases of the junction unmatched. The CDR3 loop reads CASSLYEGASPGSPLHF. The CDR3, as DNA: TGTGCCAGCAGCTTGTACGAGGGGGCTTCTCCTGGGTCACCCCTCCACTTT.

The chain uses TRBV6-1 and TRBJ2-7, with a possible D match to TRBD2 (7 bases). CDR1 and CDR2 (germline): MNHNS, SASEGT. V was cut by 4 bases and J by 2 bases, with 12 bases left in between. This CDR3 has 14 residues. DNA for the CDR3: TGTGCCAGCAGTGTATGGGAGGGGGCCTACGAGCAGTACTTC. Translated, it gives CASSVWEGAYEQYF.

The chain is built from TRBV7-8 and TRBJ2-7; 7 nucleotides agree with TRBD1. J gave up 3 bases and V 4 bases, and 6 bases lay outside the gene matches. CDR3 size: 14 residues. Germline CDR1 reads SGHVS; CDR2 reads FQNEAQ. The CDR3 loop is CASSSRDRIYEQYF. The CDR3 DNA reads as TGTGCCAGCAGCTCTCGGGACAGAATCTACGAGCAGTACTTC.

J is TRBJ2-3 and V is TRBV10-2, with D possibly matching TRBD2 (6 bases). The V end lost 3 bases, the J end lost 0 bases, and 13 bases lay between the germline ends. This CDR3 comprises 16 residues. Germline V gene lookup returns CDR1 WSHSY and CDR2 SAAADI. CDR3 sequence reads: CASSEMGLSSTDTQYF. As DNA, the CDR3 is TGCGCCAGCAGTGAAATGGGACTTTCGAGCACAGATACGCAGTATTTT.

The chain couples TRBV5-1 to TRBJ1-1; TRBD1 agrees at 8 bases. Germline V gene sequence: CDR1 SGHRS, CDR2 YFSETQ. The CDR3 loop spans 13 amino acids. V trimming: 4 bases; J trimming: 5 bases; junction bases outside the gene matches: 4. CDR3 in DNA: TGCGCCAGCAGCCCAGGGACAGGTACTGAAGCTTTCTTT. Residues: CASSPGTGTEAFF.

This clone was counted a few times. The chain has TRBV20-1 and TRBJ2-5; D not certain. CDR3 length equals 11 residues. With 6 bases removed from V and 5 bases from J, the gap between germline ends came to 10 bases. Germline lookup yields CDR1 DFQATT and CDR2 SNEGSKA (reference sequence). The CDR3 protein is CSAAERETQYF. The CDR3 region has the DNA TGCAGTGCCGCAGAACGCGAGACCCAGTACTTC.

The gene calls are TRBV18 and TRBJ1-1; D is perhaps TRBD1 (6 bases). Trimming stripped 2 bases from V and 1 base from J, with 8 bases between. The CDR3 has 14 residues. From germline, CDR1 is KGHSH and CDR2 LQKENI. In DNA form, the CDR3 reads TGTGCCAGCTCACCAGTACAGGGGAACACTGAAGCTTTCTTT. Protein product: CASSPVQGNTEAFF.

This chain uses TRBV27 with TRBJ2-1, with D possibly matching TRBD1 (6 bases). The CDR3 runs to 13 residues. V lost 4 bases and J 7 bases, leaving 11 bases between the germline ends. Germline lookup yields CDR1 MNHEY and CDR2 SMNVEV (reference sequence). Written as DNA, the CDR3 is TGTGCCAGCAGTTCAACAGGGCGGAATGAGCAGTTCTTC. It yields the protein CASSSTGRNEQFF.

The CDR3, as DNA: TGTGCCAGCTCAGCCGACAGGGGGATCGCCTACGAGCAGTACTTC. This gives the protein CASSADRGIAYEQYF. The V and J genes are TRBV18 and TRBJ2-7; 9 bases agree with TRBD1. Looked up from germline, CDR1 is KGHSH and CDR2 is LQKENI. V shed 5 bases, J shed 2 bases, and the junction held 7 bases outside the gene matches. This CDR3 is built from 15 residues.

The chain uses TRBV6-6 and TRBJ1-4; D gene unclear. Germline CDR1 and CDR2: MNHNY and SVGAGI (reference sequence). The CDR3 loop spans 14 amino acids. V was trimmed by 6 bases and J by 0 bases, leaving 8 bases between them. CDR3 protein: CASSRYSTNEKLFF. The CDR3 DNA reads as TGTGCCAGCAGCCGTTATTCAACTAATGAAAAACTGTTTTTT.

The chain links TRBV2 to TRBJ1-2; 9 bases align to TRBD1. Germline V gene sequence: CDR1 SNHLY, CDR2 FYNNEI. V lost 7 bases to trimming and J lost 4 bases; unmatched junction nucleotides: 4. The CDR3 totals 13 residues. DNA of the CDR3: TGTGCCAGCATACAGGGGGCGGGCTATGGCTACACCTTC. Translating it yields CASIQGAGYGYTF.

V usage is TRBV6-6 and J usage is TRBJ1-5; 11 bases are a match to TRBD1. Germline V CDR1 and CDR2: MNHNY, SVGAGI (reference sequence). The CDR3 is 16 residues long. Losses at the gene ends were 5 bases for V and 4 bases for J; bases not matched to a gene: 7. CDR3 DNA sequence: TGTGCCAGCAGTCCCCGGGACAGGGGGGAGAATCAGCCCCAGCATTTT. Protein: CASSPRDRGENQPQHF.

This clone appeared a few times. The rearrangement uses TRBV27 and TRBJ1-3; TRBD1 agrees at 7 bases. Unmatched junction bases numbered 8, after V lost 4 bases and J lost 2 bases. CDR3 length: 16 amino acids. Germline loops: CDR1 MNHEY, CDR2 SMNVEV (reference sequence). Written as DNA, the CDR3 is TGTGCCAGCAGTTCAAGACAGGGAAGGGCTGGAAACACCATATATTTT. Translated, it gives CASSSRQGRAGNTIYF.

The chain joins TRBV7-6 to TRBJ1-3, with D possibly matching TRBD1 (5 bases). CDR3 length equals 15 residues. Trimming removed 1 base at V and 3 bases at J, with 10 bases between. Germline V gene sequence: CDR1 SGHVS, CDR2 FNYEAQ. The CDR3 DNA reads as TGTGCCAGCAGCTTAGGTGCGGGGGTTGGAAACACCATATATTTT. This codes for CASSLGAGVGNTIYF.

This clone was observed a single time. This chain uses TRBV4-1 with TRBJ2-1; D perhaps matches TRBD2 (6 bases). The V gene's germline CDR1 is MGHRA and CDR2 YSYEKL. This CDR3 comprises 17 residues. Trimming removed 1 base at V and 0 bases at J, with 13 bases between. CDR3 protein: CASSQAPDGSSYNEQFF. Here the CDR3 DNA reads TGCGCCAGCAGCCAAGCCCCGGACGGGAGCTCCTACAATGAGCAGTTCTTC.

The V call is TRBV6-5, the J call TRBJ2-7, with D maybe TRBD2 (6 bases). The germline V gene encodes CDR1 MNHEY and CDR2 SVGAGI. CDR3 length equals 14 residues. The germline V and J ends were trimmed by 5 bases and 3 bases, with 14 bases remaining between them. In DNA form, the CDR3 reads TGTGCCAGCAGTCTATCTCTCGGGAGCTACGAGCAGTACTTC. This translates into CASSLSLGSYEQYF.

V is TRBV5-5 and J is TRBJ1-2, with unresolved D. The length of the CDR3 is 14 residues. The germline CDR1 and CDR2 sequences are SGHKS and YYEKEE (reference sequence). V shed 0 bases and J shed 8 bases, with 14 bases lying between them. The CDR3 sequence is CASSLERVMDGYTF. CDR3 DNA: TGTGCCAGCAGCTTGGAGAGGGTTATGGACGGCTACACCTTC.

The chain carries TRBV4-1 and TRBJ2-7; 7 bases are shared with TRBD1. The length of the CDR3 is 15 residues. Germline CDR1 and CDR2: MGHRA and YSYEKL. V shed 4 bases, J shed 2 bases, and the junction held 8 bases outside the gene matches. The CDR3: CASSLTGTAAYEQYF. The CDR3 bases are TGCGCCAGCAGCCTAACCGGGACAGCAGCCTACGAGCAGTACTTC.